The TCR beta chain described here comes from a study of cytomegalovirus exposure and HLA in healthy donors (dated by TCRdb to 2016 to 2017). Regarding the study in general: An earlier analysis of some 600 of the donors reported 276 Gb of sequence data and 117 million unique TCR beta sequences obtained from about 179 million T cells. An early release covering some 640 HLA-typed donors comprised approximately 300 gigabases of sequencing data and around 85 million unique TCR sequences. Among the roughly 370 genotyped donors, around 81% belonged to the genetic ancestry cluster associated with self-reported Caucasian donors. The aim of the study was to test whether cataloging public T cell receptors could identify signatures of past pathogen exposure. The study profiled the T cell repertoires of 500 to 800 subjects by immunosequencing and related them to cytomegalovirus serostatus. Along with the roughly 670-subject first cohort, a separate validation cohort of approximately 110 different subjects was used. High-throughput TCR immunosequencing, statistical association of individual TCRs with disease status, and machine learning were combined to predict cytomegalovirus infection status. A later analysis re-analyzed previously published TCR beta repertoires from 666 donors and added high-resolution HLA genotyping to study TCR occurrence patterns. In the later analysis, no new phenotypic data were used to find candidate immune exposures; instead, reliance was placed on TCR beta sequences and their occurrence across donors. In an earlier analysis of 587 of the donors, high-throughput TCR beta sequencing was used to judge whether each TCR beta V gene segment behaved as functional or pseudogenic. Donor age, sex, ethnicity and CMV serostatus were compiled alongside the repertoire data. In a later genetic analysis, genome-wide SNP genotypes for about 65% of the roughly 700 donors were used, and that subset was treated as a discovery cohort. All discovery cohort repertoires had been generated using a single sequencing platform. Class I and class II HLA loci were covered by the typing at four-digit resolution. The number of donors typed differed by locus, with about 629-640 for A, B, C, DRB1 and DQB1, roughly 550 for DQA1, about 610 for DPA1, and some 440 for DPB1. A handful of DR-DQ haplotypes were handled as single units for association and clustering because linkage in the cohort was strong. Among 300 to 450 genotyped donors of the cohort, an average of roughly 240,000 unique TCR beta nucleotide sequences were sequenced per donor, roughly 20% of them non-productive.

From the germline V gene, CDR1 is SNHLY and CDR2 is FYNNEI. Including cysteine and phenylalanine, the CDR3 has 15 amino acids. The entry retains the CDR3 DNA only, 45 bases that are in frame from base 1. V is pruned by 3 bases and J by 2 bases, leaving 6 bases of the junction without a gene match. What the work shows at the level of the full study, not this receptor alone: A later analysis reported that several top co-occurrence clusters appeared linked to parvovirus B19, influenza, CMV and Epstein-Barr virus. In this cohort, only TCR beta chains were sequenced, and detectable features were limited by the absence of alpha or paired-chain data. A cluster of highly shared sequence variants was judged likely to represent a technical artifact of the sequencing pipeline. Cytomegalovirus status was reported to be diagnosed by the classifier with high specificity and sensitivity in both the original and validation cohorts. Some IMGT-functional V segments, including TRBV6-2 and TRBV6-3, could not be told apart with the 87-base-pair reads, so those segments were excluded. At a false discovery rate of 0.05, a later analysis linked some 18,000 TCR beta sequences to specific HLA alleles. While some public TCRs were present in many individuals, most TCR sequences turned up only very rarely across donors. CMV serostatus was the only immune exposure information available for the cohort. In a later analysis, HLA-associated TCR beta chains showed more clonal expansion and lower generation probabilities than non-associated chains that were equally common. It was suggested by the authors that the approach could potentially be generalized to other disease states and immunological phenotypes. According to a later genetic analysis, donors in an Asian-associated ancestry cluster had fewer N-insertions in productive TCRs than the approximately 700-donor mean. A later analysis found that TCR association rates varied across HLA loci, with DRB1 alleles showing the most associated TCRs and HLA-C alleles the fewest. A further reported finding was that TCR beta sequences accurately predicted the HLA-A and HLA-B alleles for most subjects in the first cohort. Because some donors lacked HLA typing at each locus, the association tests relied only on the typed subset. According to a later analysis, most CMV-associated TCR beta chains appeared to be HLA-restricted, and the HLA associations seemed to be driven largely by CMV exposure. In the study, 164 TCR beta chains were listed as associated with cytomegalovirus. In vitro tests confirmed that a few of the cytomegalovirus-associated TCR beta chains recognize cytomegalovirus antigens. In an earlier analysis of more than 450 of the donors, most TCR beta V segments were observed in productive rearrangements about 90% or about 30% of the time, broadly matching IMGT annotations. Linkage disequilibrium might explain the correlated functional status among segregating V segments, but an unknown experimental factor could not be excluded. Because counts were too low, seventeen rarely observed V segments, including chromosome 9 orphons, were left out of the earlier analysis of over 550 of the donors. The presence/absence analyses assumed that sequencing depth was roughly uniform across donors, and that assumption may not be true. Strong co-occurrence of HLA alleles, especially DR and DQ, made assigning TCR associations to individual alleles difficult. V-gene and J-gene trimming of TCR beta chains was associated with a missense DCLRE1C variant in a later genetic analysis, and the association was replicated in an independent cohort.

In total, 500 to 700 healthy bone marrow donors made up the cohort. At the time of sampling, every cohort member was nominally healthy, though immune exposures that went unrecorded were likely present. The donor was CMV seronegative and was included in the group of several hundred seronegative cohort members. A peripheral blood sample was provided by each donor, and peripheral blood mononuclear cells were used for TCR beta sequencing. The Qiagen DNeasy Blood Extraction Kit was used to extract genomic DNA from the blood cell samples. About this clone itself: The antigen it recognizes is unknown. No much larger clone exists at a distance of one base, and base qualities are not known.

The library was produced with the immunoSEQ multiplex PCR assay. The multiplex PCR relied on a mix of 60 forward primers for TCR Vbeta segments and 13 reverse primers for TCR Jbeta segments. Amplification of the CDR3 region of rearranged TCR beta genes was performed with a multiplex PCR assay on genomic DNA. Amplified TCR beta libraries were sequenced as 87-base-pair reads on the Illumina HiSeq System. From the authors' description of their analysis: In a later analysis, approximately 74 million unique TCR beta chains were counted across the 650 to 700 repertoires, and about 9.9 million of these chains were shared by at least two donors. Raw reads were error-corrected and collapsed into unique sequences by a nearest-neighbor algorithm in which closely related sequences were merged to remove PCR and sequencing errors. V, D and J gene segments were assigned by aligning CDR3 sequences to IMGT reference sequences. Each retained sequence needed at least a six-nucleotide match to both a V gene segment and a J gene segment. Rearrangements were classified as productive when the CDR3 lacked stop codons and remained in frame with V and J, and all other rearrangements were classified as non-productive. CDR3 was defined according to IMGT convention as the region running from the second conserved V-encoded cysteine to the conserved J-encoded phenylalanine. The earlier analysis of a few hundred of the donors excluded any sequence lacking an unambiguous match to a single V gene segment. An earlier analysis of 500 to 700 of the donors classified V segments as functional when productive rearrangements were above 56.7% and as segregating when the standard deviation between donors was above 5%. A statistical classification framework was built for diagnosing cytomegalovirus status from the catalog of TCR beta chain sequences. In a later analysis, TCR nucleotide sequences were compared against IMGT/GENE-DB human TR gene sequences so that V and J genes could be assigned. A later analysis assigned CDR3 sequences and most-parsimonious VDJ recombination scenarios with the TCRdist pipeline. In a later analysis, each TCR beta chain was defined by its CDR3 amino acid sequence together with its V-gene family, and reads lacking a unique V-gene family were excluded. In a later analysis, 450 to 600 highly shared, low-generation-probability nucleotide sequences were removed to address suspected cross-contamination and a sequencing artifact. In a later analysis, a clonal expansion index was calculated for each public chain from normalized within-repertoire ranks of inferred template counts. A later analysis computed generation probabilities with a VDJ recombination model fitted to out-of-frame rearrangements, and checked the results against IGoR. In a later analysis, hypergeometric tests were used to score TCR-TCR, TCR-HLA and TCR-CMV co-occurrence, with a repertoire-size bias correction applied to TCR pairs. A later analysis estimated false discovery rates by permuting HLA or CMV assignments 20 times. In a later analysis, co-occurring TCRs were grouped with DBSCAN, and TCRdist sequence similarity was added when clustering was performed within HLA-allele-positive subsets. Repertoires with fewer than 30,000 or more than 120,000 public chains were left out of co-occurrence clustering, as were five repertoires with anomalous nucleotide sharing. TCRdb limited this immuneACCESS table to in-frame rearrangements with V and J called. A share of clones is missing; checked studies link under half to unresolved V genes, and the rest is unexplained. The D gene and trimming were derived from the DNA, and the V and J assignments and clone size from that table. The sample table lists some 220,000 clones, 82% of them with a count of one. More than 0.5% of the sample lies in the top ten.

In this chain, TRBV2 is recombined with TRBJ2-5, with 7 central nucleotides matching TRBD2. The source is a woman aged 40-49 years in good health and CMV-seronegative. Material for sequencing was PBMCs. The DNA sequence reads TGTGCCAGCAGTGAGCAAGCGGGGAGTCAAGAGACCCAGTACTTC. Translation gives CASSEQAGSQETQYF. Full variable domain (CDR3 extended with the reference TRBV2 and TRBJ2-5 proteins): EPEVTQTPSHQVTQMGQEVILRCVPISNHLYFYWYRQILGQKVEFLVSFYNNEISEKSEIFDDQFSVERPDGSNFTLKIRSTKLEDSAMYFCASSEQAGSQETQYFGPGTRLLVL.